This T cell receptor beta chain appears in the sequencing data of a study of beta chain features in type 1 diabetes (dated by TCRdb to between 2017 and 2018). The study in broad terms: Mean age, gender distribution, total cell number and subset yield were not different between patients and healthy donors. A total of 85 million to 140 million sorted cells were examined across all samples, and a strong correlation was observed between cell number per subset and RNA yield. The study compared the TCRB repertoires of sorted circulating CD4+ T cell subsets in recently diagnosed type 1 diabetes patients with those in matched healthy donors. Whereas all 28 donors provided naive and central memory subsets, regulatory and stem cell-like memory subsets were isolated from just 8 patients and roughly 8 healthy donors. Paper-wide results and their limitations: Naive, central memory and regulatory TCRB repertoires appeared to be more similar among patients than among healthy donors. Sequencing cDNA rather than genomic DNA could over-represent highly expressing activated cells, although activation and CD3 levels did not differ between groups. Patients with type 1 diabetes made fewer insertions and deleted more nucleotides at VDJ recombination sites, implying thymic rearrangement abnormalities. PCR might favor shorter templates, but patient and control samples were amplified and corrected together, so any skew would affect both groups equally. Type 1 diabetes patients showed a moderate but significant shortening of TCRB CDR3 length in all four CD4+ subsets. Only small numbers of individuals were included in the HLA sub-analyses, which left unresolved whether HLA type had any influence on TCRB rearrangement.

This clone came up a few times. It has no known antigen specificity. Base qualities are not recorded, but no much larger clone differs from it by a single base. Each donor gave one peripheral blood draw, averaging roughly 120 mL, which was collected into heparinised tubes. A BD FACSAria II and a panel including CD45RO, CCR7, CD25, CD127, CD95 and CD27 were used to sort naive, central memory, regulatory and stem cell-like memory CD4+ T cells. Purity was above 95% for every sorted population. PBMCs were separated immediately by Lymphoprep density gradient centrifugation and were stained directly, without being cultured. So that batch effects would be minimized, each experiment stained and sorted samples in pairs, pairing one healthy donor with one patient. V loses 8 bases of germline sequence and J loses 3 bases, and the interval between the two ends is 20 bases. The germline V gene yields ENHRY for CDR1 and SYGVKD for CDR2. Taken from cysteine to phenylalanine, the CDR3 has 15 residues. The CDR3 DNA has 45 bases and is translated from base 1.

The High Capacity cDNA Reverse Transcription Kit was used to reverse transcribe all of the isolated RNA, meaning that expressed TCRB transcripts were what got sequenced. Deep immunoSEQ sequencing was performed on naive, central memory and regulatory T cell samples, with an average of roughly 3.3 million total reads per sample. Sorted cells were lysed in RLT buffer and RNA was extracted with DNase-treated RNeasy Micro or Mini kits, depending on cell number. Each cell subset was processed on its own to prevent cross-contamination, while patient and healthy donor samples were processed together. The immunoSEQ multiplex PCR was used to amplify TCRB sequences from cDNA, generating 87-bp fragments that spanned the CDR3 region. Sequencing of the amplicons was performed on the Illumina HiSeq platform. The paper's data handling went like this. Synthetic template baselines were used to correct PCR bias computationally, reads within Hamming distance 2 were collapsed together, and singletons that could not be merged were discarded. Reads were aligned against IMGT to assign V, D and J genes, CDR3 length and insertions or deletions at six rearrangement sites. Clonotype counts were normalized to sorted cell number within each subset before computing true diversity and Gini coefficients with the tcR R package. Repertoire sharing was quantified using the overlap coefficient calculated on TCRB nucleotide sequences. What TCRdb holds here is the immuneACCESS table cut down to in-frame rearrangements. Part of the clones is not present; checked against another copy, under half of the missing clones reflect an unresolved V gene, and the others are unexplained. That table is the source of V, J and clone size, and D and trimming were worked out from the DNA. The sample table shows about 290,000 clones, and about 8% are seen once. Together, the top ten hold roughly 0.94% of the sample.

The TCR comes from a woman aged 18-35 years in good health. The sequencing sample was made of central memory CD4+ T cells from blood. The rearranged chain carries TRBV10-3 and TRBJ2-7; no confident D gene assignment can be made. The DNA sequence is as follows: TGTGCCATCCCAGATGGGGTGGCGTCAAACTACGAGCAGTACTTC. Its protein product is CAIPDGVASNYEQYF.